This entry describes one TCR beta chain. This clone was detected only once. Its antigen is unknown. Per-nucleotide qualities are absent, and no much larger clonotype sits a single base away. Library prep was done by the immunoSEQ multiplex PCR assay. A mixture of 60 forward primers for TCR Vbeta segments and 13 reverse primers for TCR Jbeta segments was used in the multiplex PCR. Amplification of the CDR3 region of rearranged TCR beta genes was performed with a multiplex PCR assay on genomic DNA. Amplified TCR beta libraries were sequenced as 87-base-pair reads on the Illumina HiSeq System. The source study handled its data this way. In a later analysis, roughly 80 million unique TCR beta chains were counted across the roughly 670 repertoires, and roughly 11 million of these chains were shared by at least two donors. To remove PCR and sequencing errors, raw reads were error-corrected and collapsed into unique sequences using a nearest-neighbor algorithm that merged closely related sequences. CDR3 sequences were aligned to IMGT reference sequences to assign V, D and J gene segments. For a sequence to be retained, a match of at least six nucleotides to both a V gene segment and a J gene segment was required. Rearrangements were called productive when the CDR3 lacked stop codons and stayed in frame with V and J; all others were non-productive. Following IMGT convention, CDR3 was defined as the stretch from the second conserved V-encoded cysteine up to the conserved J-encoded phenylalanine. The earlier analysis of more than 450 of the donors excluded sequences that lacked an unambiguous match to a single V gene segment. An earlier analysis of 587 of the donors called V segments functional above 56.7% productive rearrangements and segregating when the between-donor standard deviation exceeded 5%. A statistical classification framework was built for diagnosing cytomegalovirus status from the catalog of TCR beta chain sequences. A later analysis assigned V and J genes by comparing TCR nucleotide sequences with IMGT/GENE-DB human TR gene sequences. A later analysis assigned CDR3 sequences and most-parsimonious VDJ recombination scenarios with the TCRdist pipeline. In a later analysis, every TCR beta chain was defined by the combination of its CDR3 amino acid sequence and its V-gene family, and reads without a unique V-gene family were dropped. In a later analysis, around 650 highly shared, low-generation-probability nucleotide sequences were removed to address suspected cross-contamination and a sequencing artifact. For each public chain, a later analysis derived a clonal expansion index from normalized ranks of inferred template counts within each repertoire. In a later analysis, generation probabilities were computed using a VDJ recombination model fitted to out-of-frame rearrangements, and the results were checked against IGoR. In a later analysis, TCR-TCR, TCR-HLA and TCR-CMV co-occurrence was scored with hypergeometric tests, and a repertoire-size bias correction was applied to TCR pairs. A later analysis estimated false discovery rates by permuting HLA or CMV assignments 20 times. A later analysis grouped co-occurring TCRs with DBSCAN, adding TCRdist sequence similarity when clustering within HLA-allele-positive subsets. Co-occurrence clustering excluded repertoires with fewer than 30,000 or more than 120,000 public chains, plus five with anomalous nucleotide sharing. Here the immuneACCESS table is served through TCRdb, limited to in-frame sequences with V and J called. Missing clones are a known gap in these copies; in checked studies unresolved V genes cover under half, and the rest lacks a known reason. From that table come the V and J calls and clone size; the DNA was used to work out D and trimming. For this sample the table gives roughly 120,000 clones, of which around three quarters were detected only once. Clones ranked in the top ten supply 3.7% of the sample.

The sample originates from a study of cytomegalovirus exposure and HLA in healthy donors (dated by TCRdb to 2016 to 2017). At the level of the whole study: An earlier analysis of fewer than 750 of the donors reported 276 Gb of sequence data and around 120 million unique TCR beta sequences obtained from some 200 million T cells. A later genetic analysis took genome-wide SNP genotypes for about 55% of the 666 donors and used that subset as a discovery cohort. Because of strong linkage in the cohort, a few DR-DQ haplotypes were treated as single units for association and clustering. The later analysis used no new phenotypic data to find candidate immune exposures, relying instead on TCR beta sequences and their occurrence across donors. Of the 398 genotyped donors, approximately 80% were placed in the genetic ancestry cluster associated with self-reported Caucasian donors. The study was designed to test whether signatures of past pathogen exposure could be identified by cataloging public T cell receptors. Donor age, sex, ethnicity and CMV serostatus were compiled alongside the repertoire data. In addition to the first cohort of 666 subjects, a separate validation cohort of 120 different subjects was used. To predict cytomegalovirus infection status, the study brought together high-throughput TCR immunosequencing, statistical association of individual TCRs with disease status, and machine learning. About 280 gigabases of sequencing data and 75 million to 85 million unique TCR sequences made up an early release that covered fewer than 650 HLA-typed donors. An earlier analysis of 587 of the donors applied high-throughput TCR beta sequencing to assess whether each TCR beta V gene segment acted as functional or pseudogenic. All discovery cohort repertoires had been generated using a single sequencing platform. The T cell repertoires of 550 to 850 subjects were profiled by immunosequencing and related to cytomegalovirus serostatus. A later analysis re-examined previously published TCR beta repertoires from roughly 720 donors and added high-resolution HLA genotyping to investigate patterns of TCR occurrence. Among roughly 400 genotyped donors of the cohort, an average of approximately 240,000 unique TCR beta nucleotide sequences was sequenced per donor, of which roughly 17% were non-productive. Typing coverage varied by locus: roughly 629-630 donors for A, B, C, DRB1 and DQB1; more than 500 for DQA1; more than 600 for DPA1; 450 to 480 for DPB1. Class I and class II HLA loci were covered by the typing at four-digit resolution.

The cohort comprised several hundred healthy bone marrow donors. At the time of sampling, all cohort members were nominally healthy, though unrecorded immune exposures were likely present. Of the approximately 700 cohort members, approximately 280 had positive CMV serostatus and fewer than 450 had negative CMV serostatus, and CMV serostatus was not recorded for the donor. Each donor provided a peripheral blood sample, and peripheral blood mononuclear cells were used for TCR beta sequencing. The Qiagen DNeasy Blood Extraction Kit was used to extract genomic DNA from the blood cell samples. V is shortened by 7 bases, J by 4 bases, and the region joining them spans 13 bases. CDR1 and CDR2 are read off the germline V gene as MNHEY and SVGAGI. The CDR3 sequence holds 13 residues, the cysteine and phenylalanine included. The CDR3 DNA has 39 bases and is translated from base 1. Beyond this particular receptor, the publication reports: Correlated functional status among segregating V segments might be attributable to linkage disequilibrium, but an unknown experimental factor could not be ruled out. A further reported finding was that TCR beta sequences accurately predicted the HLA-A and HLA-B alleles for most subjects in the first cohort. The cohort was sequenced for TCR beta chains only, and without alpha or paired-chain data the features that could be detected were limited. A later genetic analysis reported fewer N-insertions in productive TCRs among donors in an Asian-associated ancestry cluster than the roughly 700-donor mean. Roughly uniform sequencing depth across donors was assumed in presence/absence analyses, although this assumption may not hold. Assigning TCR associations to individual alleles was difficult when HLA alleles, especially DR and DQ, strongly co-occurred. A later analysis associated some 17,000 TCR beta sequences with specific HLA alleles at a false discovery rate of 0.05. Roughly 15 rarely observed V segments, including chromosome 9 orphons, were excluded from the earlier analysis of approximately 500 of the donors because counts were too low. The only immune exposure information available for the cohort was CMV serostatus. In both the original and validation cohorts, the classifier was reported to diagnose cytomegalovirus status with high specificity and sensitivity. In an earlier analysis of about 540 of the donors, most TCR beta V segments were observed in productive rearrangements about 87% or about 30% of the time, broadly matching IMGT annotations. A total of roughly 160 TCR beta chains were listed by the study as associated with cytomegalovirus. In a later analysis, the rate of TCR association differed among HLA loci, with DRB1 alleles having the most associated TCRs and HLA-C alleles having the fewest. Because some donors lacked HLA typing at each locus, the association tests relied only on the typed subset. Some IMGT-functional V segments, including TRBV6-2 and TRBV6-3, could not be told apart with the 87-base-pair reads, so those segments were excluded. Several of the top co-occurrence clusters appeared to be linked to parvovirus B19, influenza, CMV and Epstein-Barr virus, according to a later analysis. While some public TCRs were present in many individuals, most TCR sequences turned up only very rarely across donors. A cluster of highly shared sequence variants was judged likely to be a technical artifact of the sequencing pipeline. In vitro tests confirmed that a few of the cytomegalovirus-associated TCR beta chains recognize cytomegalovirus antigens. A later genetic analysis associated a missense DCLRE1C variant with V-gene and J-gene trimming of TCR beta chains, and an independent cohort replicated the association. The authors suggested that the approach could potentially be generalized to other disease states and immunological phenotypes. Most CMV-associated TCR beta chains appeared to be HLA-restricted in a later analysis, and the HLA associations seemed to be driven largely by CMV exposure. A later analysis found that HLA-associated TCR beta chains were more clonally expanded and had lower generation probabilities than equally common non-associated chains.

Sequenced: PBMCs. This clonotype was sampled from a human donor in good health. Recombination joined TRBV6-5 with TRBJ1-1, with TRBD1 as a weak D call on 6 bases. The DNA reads TGTGCCAGCATCCGGGGAGGGGGCACTGAAGCTTTCTTT. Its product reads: CASIRGGGTEAFF.